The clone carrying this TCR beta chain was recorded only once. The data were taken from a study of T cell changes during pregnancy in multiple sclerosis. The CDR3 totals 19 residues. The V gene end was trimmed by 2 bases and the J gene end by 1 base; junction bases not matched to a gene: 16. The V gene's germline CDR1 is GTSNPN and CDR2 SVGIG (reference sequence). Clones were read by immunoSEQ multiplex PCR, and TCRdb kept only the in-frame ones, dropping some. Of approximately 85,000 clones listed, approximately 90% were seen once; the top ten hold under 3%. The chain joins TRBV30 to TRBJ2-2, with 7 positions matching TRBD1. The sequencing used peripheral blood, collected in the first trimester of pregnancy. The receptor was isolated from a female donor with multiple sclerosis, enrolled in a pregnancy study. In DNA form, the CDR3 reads TGTGCCTGGAGTCCCCGGCTAATGACAGGGTGGAAGAACACCGGGGAGCTGTTTTTT. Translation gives CAWSPRLMTGWKNTGELFF.